This record looks at one T cell receptor (beta chain) sequence and its context. What it binds is unknown. This sample was included in a study of blood T cells in healthy people across ages. Study-wide points: Investigators viewed diversity estimates from one million T cells as underestimates, the study reported. PBMC samples, being unsorted, prevented any conclusive comparison of naive and antigen-experienced cells.

The second PCR ran about 6 to 11 cycles with a sample-barcoded 5' primer and J-beta primers. Each cDNA molecule carried a tag from a template-switch adaptor that contained 12 random nucleotides. Each sample yielded at least 3 million CDR3-containing paired-end reads. TCRdb analysed the 5' RACE reads with MiXCR anew, one entry per CDR3 protein. There are over 500,000 distinct CDR3 sequences in the sample; under 65% occur only once, and roughly 14% lies in the top ten. There are 14 residues in the CDR3. Per germline, CDR1 SGHTA and CDR2 FQGNSA. Sequenced input: blood. The sequence derives from a woman of 80 years or more in good health. The V gene is TRBV7-2, the J gene TRBJ2-5; D is undetermined. TRBJ2-7 matches the DNA end more closely, so the J call is doubtful. CDR3 protein: CASSSGPAAYEQYF. The CDR3, as DNA: TGTGCCAGCAGCTCTGGTCCCGCCGCCTACGAGCAGTACTTC.